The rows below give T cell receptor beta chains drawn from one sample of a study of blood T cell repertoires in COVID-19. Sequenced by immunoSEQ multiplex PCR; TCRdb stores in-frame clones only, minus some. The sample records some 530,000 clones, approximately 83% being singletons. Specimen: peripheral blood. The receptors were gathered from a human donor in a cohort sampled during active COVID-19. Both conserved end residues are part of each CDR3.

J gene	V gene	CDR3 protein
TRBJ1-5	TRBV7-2	CASSQQGRRQHF
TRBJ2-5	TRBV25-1	CASSEYVGVRGETQYF
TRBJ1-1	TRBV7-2	CASSQQTGQSEAFF
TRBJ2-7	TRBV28	CASRSGQGLYEQYF
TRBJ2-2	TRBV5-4	CASSGLAGVRGTGELFF
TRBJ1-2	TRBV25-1	CASSDGLGYTF
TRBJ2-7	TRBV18	CASSPLTGTGRIEQYF
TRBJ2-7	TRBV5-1	CASSLGPGQGASEQYF
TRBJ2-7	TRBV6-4	CASTKGLAGAYEQYF
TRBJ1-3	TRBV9	CASTPDRNLFSSGNTIYF
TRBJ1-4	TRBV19	CASGRQTNEKLFF
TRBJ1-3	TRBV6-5	CASSFDRENTIYF
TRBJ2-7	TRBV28	CASRLSTGARPHEQYF
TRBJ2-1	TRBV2	CASTGLAINNEQFF
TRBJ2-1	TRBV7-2	CASSLVGQREFF
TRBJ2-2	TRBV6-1	CASSENWGGAYTGELFF
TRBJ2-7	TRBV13	CASSSRTSGISYEQYF
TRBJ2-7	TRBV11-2	CASSPSGRYEQYF
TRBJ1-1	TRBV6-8	CASSYPQPPTGVNTEAFF
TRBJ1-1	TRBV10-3	CAISDTFTGPTEAFF
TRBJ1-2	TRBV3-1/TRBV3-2	CASSQDGTGYGYTF
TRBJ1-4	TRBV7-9	CASSSKGQPNEKLFF
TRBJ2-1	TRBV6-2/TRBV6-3	CASSYARGANNEQFF
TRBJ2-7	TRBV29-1	CSVAPGQGMVSEQYF
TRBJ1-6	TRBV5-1	CASSLEAGNSPLHF
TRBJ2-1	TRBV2	CAGGAGVLGNEQFF
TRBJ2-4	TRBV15	CATSGLAENIQYF
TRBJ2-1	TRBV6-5	CASRPTGSYNEQFF
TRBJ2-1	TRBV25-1	CASSTSTEGDEQFF
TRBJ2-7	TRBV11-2	CASSLGRGSSYEQYF
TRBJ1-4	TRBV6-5	CASSNGGVLSEKLFF
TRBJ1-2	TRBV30	CAWSVSFARGYGYTF
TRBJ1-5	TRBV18	CASSPRGQSNQPQHF
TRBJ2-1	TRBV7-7	CASSLGQGVYNEQFF
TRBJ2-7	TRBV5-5	CASSLGTGVHEQYF
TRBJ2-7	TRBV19	CASPYAEQYF
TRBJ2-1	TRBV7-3	CASSFSGGGAYNEQFF
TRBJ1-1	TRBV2	CASSAGTGGGTEAFF
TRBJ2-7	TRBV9	CASSVGSGSSYEQYF
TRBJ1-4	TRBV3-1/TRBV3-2	CASSQYRDSKKLFF
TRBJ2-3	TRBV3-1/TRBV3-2	CASSPRRGSTDTQYF
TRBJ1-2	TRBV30	CAWSVRAGYWPGYTF